These 27 T cell receptor beta chains share one sample of origin, sequenced in a study of beta chain features in type 1 diabetes. Every isolated RNA sample was fully reverse transcribed, so sequencing captured expressed TCRB transcripts. Only in-frame clones appear in the TCRdb table, and some are missing; sequencing was by immunoSEQ multiplex PCR. The repertoire holds around 340,000 clones, with 15% to 20% as singletons. Sequencing was carried out using naive CD4+ T cells from blood. These receptors were collected from a woman between 18 and 29 years old in good health.

The chain employs TRBV29-1 and TRBJ2-5; the D is unclear. The length of the CDR3 is 13 residues. In germline, CDR1 is SQVTM, CDR2 ANQGSEA. Trimming took off 5 bases at V and 4 bases at J, with 14 bases between the two ends. CDR3 in amino acids: CSVPKELGETQYF. For the CDR3, the DNA is TGCAGCGTTCCCAAGGAGCTTGGAGAGACCCAGTACTTC.

The CDR3 loop is CASSLGLAGENEQFF. As DNA, the CDR3 is TGTGCCAGCAGCTTAGGACTAGCGGGAGAGAATGAGCAGTTCTTC. V gene TRBV7-9 combines with J gene TRBJ2-1; TRBD2 aligns across 12 bases. The trim removed 1 base at V and 7 bases at J, leaving 2 bases unmatched. CDR3 length equals 15 residues. Germline values: CDR1 SEHNR, CDR2 FQNEAQ (reference sequence).

The CDR3 region is CAWSVPGGLGEQFF. The CDR3 bases are TGTGCCTGGAGTGTACCCGGAGGACTTGGTGAGCAGTTCTTC. The chain couples TRBV30 to TRBJ2-1, with D perhaps TRBD2 (5 bases). This CDR3 contains 14 residues. Germline V gives CDR1 GTSNPN, CDR2 SVGIG (reference sequence). Trimming shortened V by 0 bases and J by 9 bases, and 15 bases separated the two germline ends.

This clone was seen only a few times. The chain employs TRBV6-1 and TRBJ1-2; D is undetermined. CDR1 and CDR2 from the germline V gene are MNHNS and SASEGT. V dropped 4 bases and J dropped 4 bases, with 13 bases sitting between them. This CDR3 has 14 amino acids. This chain's CDR3 is CASSVAKSGYGYTF. The CDR3 bases are TGTGCCAGCAGTGTAGCTAAGTCCGGCTATGGCTACACCTTC.

This clone has just a few counts. The CDR3, as DNA: TGTGCCAGCAGTTCGGGATGGAGCCGTTACGAGCAGTACTTC. Translating it yields CASSSGWSRYEQYF. This rearrangement joins TRBV6-5 to TRBJ2-7; a possible D gene is TRBD2 (5 bases). From germline, CDR1 is MNHEY and CDR2 SVGAGI. Trimming took 4 bases from V and 4 from J, leaving 14 bases between them. CDR3 size: 14 residues.

This clone was detected only a few times. The chain links TRBV5-6 to TRBJ2-1, with a weak D call TRBD2 (6 bases). The CDR3 runs 13 residues. The V end was cut by 2 bases, the J end by 8 bases, with 11 bases between. The germline CDR1 and CDR2 sequences are SGHDT and YYEEEE. The CDR3 spells CASSLLERDEQFF. The CDR3 region has the DNA TGTGCCAGCAGCTTACTCGAGCGGGATGAGCAGTTCTTC.

The table lists this clone with many counts. The rearrangement joins TRBV29-1 to TRBJ2-1, with TRBD2 matching 7 bases. V lost 4 bases and J lost 3; bases outside the gene matches: 0. The CDR3 runs 12 residues. Germline V gene data show CDR1 as SQVTM and CDR2 as ANQGSEA. The CDR3 here is CSVAGGYNEQFF. The CDR3 region has the DNA TGCAGCGTTGCGGGGGGCTACAATGAGCAGTTCTTC.

This clone was seen only a few times. The V gene is TRBV30, the J gene TRBJ2-1; 12 bases are shared with TRBD2. Germline CDR1 is GTSNPN and CDR2 is SVGIG (reference sequence). Losses at the gene ends were 8 bases for V and 9 bases for J; bases not matched to a gene: 14. The CDR3 has 15 amino acids. As DNA, the CDR3 is TGTGCCAGGCTCACCCCTAGCGGGAGGGCCCGTGAGCAGTTCTTC. This sequence encodes CARLTPSGRAREQFF.

This clone was seen more than once but under ten times. The V and J genes are TRBV6-1 and TRBJ2-1, with 10 nucleotides matching TRBD2. Germline CDR1 is MNHNS and CDR2 is SASEGT. V shed 6 bases and J 3 bases; nucleotides not matched to a gene: 2. The CDR3 length is 14 residues. The CDR3 DNA reads TGTGCCAGCAGGCTAGCGGGGGACTACAATGAGCAGTTCTTC. This gives the protein CASRLAGDYNEQFF.

The rearrangement links TRBV30 to TRBJ1-4; a weak D match, TRBD1 (5 bases). Trimming stripped 3 bases from V and 4 bases from J, with 9 bases between. The CDR3 loop spans 13 amino acids. Germline CDR1 and CDR2: GTSNPN and SVGIG (reference sequence). The CDR3 sequence: CAWREGINEKLFF. DNA of the CDR3: TGTGCCTGGAGGGAGGGGATTAATGAAAAACTGTTTTTT. Looking up the rest from reference TRBV30 and TRBJ1-4 gives the full variable domain: SQTIHQWPATLVQPVGSPLSLECTVEGTSNPNLYWYRQAAGRGLQLLFYSVGIGQISSEVPQNLSASRPQDRQFILSSKKLLLSDSGFYLCAWREGINEKLFFGSGTQLSVL.

The chain carries TRBV2 and TRBJ2-3, with TRBD2 identical over 7 bases. The CDR3 has 17 residues. Trimming at V came to 10 bases and at J to 0 bases, leaving 16 bases not matched to a gene. Germline CDR1 reads SNHLY; CDR2 reads FYNNEI. The CDR3 DNA reads as TGTGCCACGAGGGGCTTTCGGGGGGTACCTAGCACAGATACGCAGTATTTT. It yields the protein CATRGFRGVPSTDTQYF.

The chain is built from TRBV7-2 and TRBJ1-4; no firm D call. CDR3 length: 15 amino acids. Germline values: CDR1 SGHTA, CDR2 FQGNSA. V was shortened by 1 base and J by 7 bases, with 13 bases between the two germline ends. The CDR3 DNA sequence: TGTGCCAGCAGCTTAGTGGCGGGATTAGTTGAAAAACTGTTTTTT. It codes for CASSLVAGLVEKLFF.

As regards this clone: This CDR3 is also generated by other DNA sequences in the sample. The rearrangement links TRBV30 to TRBJ1-1; 7 positions match TRBD1. This CDR3 has 13 amino acids. The V gene end was trimmed by 1 base and the J gene end by 2 bases; junction bases not matched to a gene: 1. Germline lookup yields CDR1 GTSNPN and CDR2 SVGIG (reference sequence). The CDR3 loop reads CAWSGQGNTEAFF. The CDR3 DNA is TGTGCCTGGAGTGGACAGGGAAACACTGAAGCTTTCTTT.

This clone was counted between two and nine times. The chain is built from TRBV20-1 and TRBJ1-2, with D unresolved. CDR3 length equals 11 residues. Trimming took off 3 bases at V and 4 bases at J, with 6 bases between the two ends. From germline, CDR1 is DFQATT and CDR2 SNEGSKA (reference sequence). This CDR3 is CSASLIYGYTF. The CDR3 bases are TGCAGTGCTAGTCTAATCTATGGCTACACCTTC.

In its sample, this clone was seen a few times. The chain employs TRBV4-1 and TRBJ2-3; 8 bases line up with TRBD2. The CDR3 contains 15 residues. Germline V lookup: CDR1 MGHRA, CDR2 YSYEKL. V shed 1 base, J shed 3 bases, and the junction held 3 bases outside the gene matches. The CDR3 loop reads CASSQVGGGTDTQYF. The DNA of the CDR3 is TGCGCCAGCAGCCAAGTGGGCGGGGGGACAGATACGCAGTATTTT.

The V call is TRBV7-9, the J call TRBJ2-3, with a weak D call TRBD2 (7 bases). The CDR3 runs 15 residues. Trimming removed 5 bases at V and 2 bases at J, with 14 bases between. Germline CDR1 SEHNR, CDR2 FQNEAQ (reference sequence). CDR3 sequence (DNA): TGTGCCAGCAGCCCAATGGGGGGGGCCACAGATACGCAGTATTTT. Residues: CASSPMGGATDTQYF.

The genes are TRBV27 and TRBJ2-1; a possible D gene is TRBD2 (6 bases). Germline V gene sequence: CDR1 MNHEY, CDR2 SMNVEV (reference sequence). The V end was cut by 7 bases, the J end by 3 bases, with 16 bases between. CDR3 length equals 15 residues. The CDR3 here is CASIPSERVYNEQFF. For the CDR3, the DNA is TGTGCCAGCATTCCGTCGGAGCGGGTCTACAATGAGCAGTTCTTC.

The gene calls are TRBV30 and TRBJ1-2, with D possibly matching TRBD1 (5 bases). The CDR3 is made up of 14 amino acids. Looked up from germline, CDR1 is GTSNPN and CDR2 is SVGIG (reference sequence). Trimming left V 2 bases short and J 2 bases short, with 12 bases between. CDR3 in amino acids: CAWSQMGGNYGYTF. The CDR3 region has the DNA TGTGCCTGGAGTCAGATGGGGGGGAACTATGGCTACACCTTC.

In this sample, this clone turned up a few times. The rearrangement uses TRBV10-3 and TRBJ2-1; 8 nucleotides line up with TRBD2. This CDR3 comprises 12 residues. The junction had 8 bases not matched to a gene; V was cut back by 10 bases and J by 9 bases. Germline CDR1 ENHRY, CDR2 SYGVKD. The CDR3 nucleotides read TGTGCCACCGGGACTAGGATTAGTGAGCAGTTCTTC. Its translation is CATGTRISEQFF.

J is TRBJ2-5 and V is TRBV5-1, with D hard to call. CDR1 and CDR2 from the germline V gene are SGHRS and YFSETQ. Trimming removed 4 bases from V and 3 bases from J, with 13 bases in between. The CDR3 loop spans 14 amino acids. CDR3 residues: CASSLTVLEETQYF. The CDR3 DNA is TGCGCCAGCAGCCTTACGGTTCTTGAAGAGACCCAGTACTTC.

This sequence joins TRBV9 and TRBJ1-1; tentative D call: TRBD1 (5 bases). V was cut by 2 bases and J by 1 base, with 9 bases left in between. From germline, CDR1 is SGDLS and CDR2 YYNGEE. CDR3 length: 14 residues. The CDR3 sequence: CASSVEQGNTEAFF. CDR3 nucleotide sequence: TGTGCCAGCAGCGTTGAGCAGGGGAACACTGAAGCTTTCTTT.

In this sample, this clone turned up a few times. V and J are TRBV19 and TRBJ2-7; 7 nucleotides align to TRBD2. This CDR3 contains 14 residues. Unmatched junction bases numbered 8, after V lost 5 bases and J lost 4 bases. Germline V lookup: CDR1 LNHDA, CDR2 SQIVND (reference sequence). The CDR3 loop reads CASSAGRREYEQYF. The CDR3 DNA follows: TGTGCCAGTAGTGCCGGGAGGAGGGAATACGAGCAGTACTTC. Filled out from reference TRBV19 and TRBJ2-7, the complete variable domain reads DGGITQSPKYLFRKEGQNVTLSCEQNLNHDAMYWYRQDPGQGLRLIYYSQIVNDFQKGDIAEGYSVSREKKESFPLTVTSAQKNPTAFYLCASSAGRREYEQYFGPGTRLTVT.

This clone was seen a handful of times. The V and J genes are TRBV7-2 and TRBJ2-7, with 15 bases lining up with TRBD2. V dropped 3 bases and J dropped 1; count of bases not matched to a gene: 10. The CDR3 is made up of 19 amino acids. Germline-derived CDR1 and CDR2 are SGHTA and FQGNSA. CDR3 loop: CASSLPTGTSGGYSYEQYF. The CDR3 DNA reads TGTGCCAGCAGCTTGCCCACAGGGACTAGCGGGGGGTATTCCTACGAGCAGTACTTC. The full variable domain, completed using reference TRBV7-2 and TRBJ2-7, is GAGVSQSPSNKVTEKGKDVELRCDPISGHTALYWYRQSLGQGLEFLIYFQGNSAPDKSGLPSDRFSAERTGGSVSTLTIQRTQQEDSAVYLCASSLPTGTSGGYSYEQYFGPGTRLTVT.

This clone appeared once. V usage is TRBV7-3 and J usage is TRBJ1-6, with 7 bases aligning to TRBD1. The ends lost 5 bases at V and 8 bases at J; junction bases unmatched: 9. This CDR3 contains 15 residues. The germline V gene encodes CDR1 SGHTA and CDR2 FQGTGA. CDR3 loop: CASSKGGRGDSPLHF. CDR3 coding DNA: TGTGCCAGCAGCAAAGGAGGCAGGGGGGATTCACCCCTCCACTTT.

This clone was detected only a few times. J is TRBJ1-1 and V is TRBV7-9, with D possibly TRBD1 on 6 matching bases. CDR3 length: 15 residues. V was trimmed by 3 bases and J by 0 bases, leaving 11 bases between them. Germline V gene lookup returns CDR1 SEHNR and CDR2 FQNEAQ (reference sequence). As DNA, the CDR3 is TGTGCCAGCAGCTTTGACAGGATCATGAACACTGAAGCTTTCTTT. Amino acids: CASSFDRIMNTEAFF.

The rearrangement joins TRBV5-1 to TRBJ1-1; the match to TRBD1 covers 8 bases. Germline lookup yields CDR1 SGHRS and CDR2 YFSETQ. Trimming took 2 bases from V and 2 from J; bases not matched to a gene: 5. The CDR3 has 15 residues. The CDR3 sequence is CASSFPDRANTEAFF. For the CDR3, the DNA is TGCGCCAGCAGCTTCCCGGACAGGGCTAACACTGAAGCTTTCTTT.

This clone has more than one count but fewer than ten. Written as DNA, the CDR3 is TGTGCCAGCAAGAATAGAGGCAGGGAGGATCAGCCCCAGCATTTT. Protein product: CASKNRGREDQPQHF. This chain joins TRBV27 and TRBJ1-5; D may be TRBD1 (5 bases). Looked up from germline, CDR1 is MNHEY and CDR2 is SMNVEV (reference sequence). The CDR3 runs 15 residues. The V end was cut by 7 bases, the J end by 5 bases, with 18 bases between.